This TCR beta chain is drawn from a study of cytomegalovirus exposure and HLA in healthy donors. This PCR relied on a set of 60 Vbeta primers and 13 Jbeta primers. Profiling relied on immunoSEQ multiplex PCR, and the TCRdb table lists in-frame clones only, not all of them. The sample gives about 160,000 clones, around three quarters of which show up once; approximately 3% is in the top ten. Germline V lookup: CDR1 KGHSH, CDR2 LQKENI. V shed 0 bases and J 0 bases; nucleotides not matched to a gene: 4. This CDR3 is built from 17 residues. The TCR was taken from a woman in her thirties or forties in good health and CMV-seronegative. This rearrangement joins TRBV18 to TRBJ2-2, with TRBD2 matching over 7 bases. Sequenced input: PBMCs. The CDR3 is CASSPPGRGANTGELFF. The DNA of the CDR3 is TGTGCCAGCTCACCACCTGGGAGGGGCGCGAACACCGGGGAGCTGTTTTTT.